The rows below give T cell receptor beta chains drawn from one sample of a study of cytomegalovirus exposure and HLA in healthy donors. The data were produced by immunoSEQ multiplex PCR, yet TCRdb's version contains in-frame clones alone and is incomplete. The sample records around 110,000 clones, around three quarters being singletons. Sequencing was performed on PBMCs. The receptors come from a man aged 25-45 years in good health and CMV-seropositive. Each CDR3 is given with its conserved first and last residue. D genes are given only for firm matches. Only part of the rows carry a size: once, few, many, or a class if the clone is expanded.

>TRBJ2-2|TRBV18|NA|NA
TGTGCCAGCTCACCACCGGACTCGCGGAGGAACACCGGGGAGCTGTTTTTT
CASSPPDSRRNTGELFF
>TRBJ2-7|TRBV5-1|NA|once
TGCGCCAGCACCCCGGAAGTTGGCGGGGGCCCCTACGAGCAGTACTTC
CASTPEVGGGPYEQYF
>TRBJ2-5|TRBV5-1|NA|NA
TGCGCCAGCAGCTTTTGGGGTCCAGGGGAGACCCAGTACTTC
CASSFWGPGETQYF
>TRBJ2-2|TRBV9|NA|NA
TGTGCCAGCAGCTCGGACTCATACACCGGGGAGCTGTTTTTT
CASSSDSYTGELFF
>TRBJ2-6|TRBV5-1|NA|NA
TGCGCCAGCAGCTCCAGGACACCTGGGGCCAACGGCCTGACTTTC
CASSSRTPGANGLTF
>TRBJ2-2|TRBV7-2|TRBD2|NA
TGTGCCAGCAGCTTACCTAGCGGGAGCGTTAACACCGGGGAGCTGTTTTTT
CASSLPSGSVNTGELFF
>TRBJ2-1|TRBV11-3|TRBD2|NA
TGTGCCAGCAGCTCAAGACTAGCGGGGGACAATGAGCAGTTCTTC
CASSSRLAGDNEQFF
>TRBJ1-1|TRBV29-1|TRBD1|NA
TGCAGCCTCATACAGGGGGCGCGGGACACTGAAGCTTTCTTT
CSLIQGARDTEAFF
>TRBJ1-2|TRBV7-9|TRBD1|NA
TGTGCCAGCAGCTGGGGGACAGGCTTTAATGGCTACACCTTC
CASSWGTGFNGYTF
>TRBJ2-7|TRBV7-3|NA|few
TGTGCCAGCAGCGCGGGACCAAACTACGAGCAGTACTTC
CASSAGPNYEQYF
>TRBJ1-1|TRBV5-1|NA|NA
TGCGCCAGCAGCCCCAACGGGTACACTGAAGCTTTCTTT
CASSPNGYTEAFF
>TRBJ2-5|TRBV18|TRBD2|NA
TGTGCCAGCTCTATGGTAGCGGGGGCCCAAGAGACCCAGTACTTC
CASSMVAGAQETQYF
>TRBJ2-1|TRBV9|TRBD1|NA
TGTGCCAGCAGCATGAAATCACCGGGACAGGGATACAATGAGCAGTTCTTC
CASSMKSPGQGYNEQFF
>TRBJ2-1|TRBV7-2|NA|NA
TGTGCCAGCAGCTTACCCTTATACAATGAGCAGTTCTTC
CASSLPLYNEQFF
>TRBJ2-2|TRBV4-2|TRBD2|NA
TGTGCCAGCAGCCAAGGGCTAGCGGGGAACACCGGGGAGCTGTTTTTT
CASSQGLAGNTGELFF
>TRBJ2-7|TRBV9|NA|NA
TGTGCCAGCAGCGTCGCGGACAGCTACGAGCAGTACTTC
CASSVADSYEQYF
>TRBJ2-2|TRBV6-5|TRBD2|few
TGTGCCAGCAGTTACCTCGCGGGAGCCGGCACCGGGGAGCTGTTTTTT
CASSYLAGAGTGELFF
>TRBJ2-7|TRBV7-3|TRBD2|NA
TGTGCCAGCAGCTTAACAAGCGGGGGGGCCTACGAGCAGTACTTC
CASSLTSGGAYEQYF
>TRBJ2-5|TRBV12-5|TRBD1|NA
TGTGCTAGTGGAGATTCCCTGGGACAGGGGGCTCGGGAGACCCAGTACTTC
CASGDSLGQGARETQYF
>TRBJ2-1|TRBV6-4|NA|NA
TGTGCCAGCAGCGAAAATGGGCAGCCAGACAATGAGCAGTTCTTC
CASSENGQPDNEQFF
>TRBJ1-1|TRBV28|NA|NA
TGTGCCAGCACCCTCTTCCCGGGGGGCGACACTGAAGCTTTCTTT
CASTLFPGGDTEAFF
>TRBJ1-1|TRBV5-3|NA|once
TGTGCCAGGGACTGGGGGGGGTCGAGCACTGAAGCTTTCTTT
CARDWGGSSTEAFF
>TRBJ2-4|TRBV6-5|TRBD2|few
TGTGCCAGCAGCACTAGCGGGGGGTCCAAAAACATTCAGTACTTC
CASSTSGGSKNIQYF
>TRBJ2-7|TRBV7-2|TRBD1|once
TGTGCCAGCAGCTTACCGGGACAGATATACGAGCAGTACTTC
CASSLPGQIYEQYF
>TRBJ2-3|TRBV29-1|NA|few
TGCAGCGTGCCGTCGGGGTTTTCAGATACGCAGTATTTT
CSVPSGFSDTQYF
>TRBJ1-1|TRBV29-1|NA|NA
TGCAGCGTTGAAGTGGGATCCGGGACAAGAACTGAAGCTTTCTTT
CSVEVGSGTRTEAFF
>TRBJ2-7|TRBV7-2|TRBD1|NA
TGTGCCAGCAGCTTTCGACCGGGACAGGGTCTCTACGAGCAGTACTTC
CASSFRPGQGLYEQYF
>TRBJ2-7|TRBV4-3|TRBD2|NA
TGCGCCAGCAGCCAAGCTAGGTGGGGGGGACTCTACGAGCAGTACTTC
CASSQARWGGLYEQYF
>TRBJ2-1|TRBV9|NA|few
TGTGCCAGCGAAGGAGGGACTCACAATGAGCAGTTCTTC
CASEGGTHNEQFF
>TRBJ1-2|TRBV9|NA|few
TGTGCCAGCAGGAAGGATCGGGGAGGAGGGGGCTACACCTTC
CASRKDRGGGGYTF
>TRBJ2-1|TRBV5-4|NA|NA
TGTGCCAGCAGCTTGGTGGCAGGGTTGCTCTACAATGAGCAGTTCTTC
CASSLVAGLLYNEQFF
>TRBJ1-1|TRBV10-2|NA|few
TGCGCCAGCAGTACGCAACAGGGGAACACTGAAGCTTTCTTT
CASSTQQGNTEAFF
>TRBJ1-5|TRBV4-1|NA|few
TGCGCCAGCAGCCCACGCGGCCCAAATCAGCCCCAGCATTTT
CASSPRGPNQPQHF
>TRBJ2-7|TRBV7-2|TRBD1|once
TGTGCCAGCAGCCGGGACAGCTACTCCTACGAGCAGTACTTC
CASSRDSYSYEQYF
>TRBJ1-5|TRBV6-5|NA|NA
TGTGCCAGCAGTTACTCGCAAACTCCTCAGCCCCAGCATTTT
CASSYSQTPQPQHF
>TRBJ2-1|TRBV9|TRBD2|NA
TGTGCCAGCAGCTCCGGAACGGGGGGGGCCTACAATGAGCAGTTCTTC
CASSSGTGGAYNEQFF
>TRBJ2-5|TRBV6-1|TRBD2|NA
TGTGCCAGCAGTCCCCAGCTAGCGGCGCAAGAGACCCAGTACTTC
CASSPQLAAQETQYF
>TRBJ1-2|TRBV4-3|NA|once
TGCGCCAGCAGCCTTACCTGGGAGTCCGCCCTCGGTGGCTACACCTTC
CASSLTWESALGGYTF
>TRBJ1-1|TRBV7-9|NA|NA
TGTGCCAGCAGCTACAGGGAATGGAACACTGAAGCTTTCTTT
CASSYREWNTEAFF
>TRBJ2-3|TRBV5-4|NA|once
TGTGCCAGCAGCTTGGGGGGGCAAGAGGGTACGCAGTATTTT
CASSLGGQEGTQYF
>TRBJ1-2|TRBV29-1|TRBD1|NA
TGCAGCGCTATTGAGGGACAGGGTGGCTACACCTTC
CSAIEGQGGYTF
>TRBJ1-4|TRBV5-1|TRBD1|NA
TGCGCCAGCAGCCAACTGACAGGGGGTTTTGAAAAACTGTTTTTT
CASSQLTGGFEKLFF
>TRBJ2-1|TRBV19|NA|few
TGTGCCAGTAGCACAAAAGACAATGAGCAGTTCTTC
CASSTKDNEQFF
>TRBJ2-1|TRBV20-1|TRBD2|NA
TGCAGTGCTAGCGGGAGGGGGCAGTTCTTC
CSASGRGQFF
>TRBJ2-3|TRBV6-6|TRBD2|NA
TGTGCCAGCAGTCCTAGCGGGGGCCCCATGGATACGCAGTATTTT
CASSPSGGPMDTQYF